Presented here are 25 T cell receptor beta chains from one specimen sequenced in a study of blood T cell repertoires in COVID-19. Here immunoSEQ multiplex PCR was the method, and the copy in TCRdb shows in-frame clones only, minus some. The data contain some 350,000 clones, around nine tenths of them seen just once; the ten biggest clones take up more than 5.5%. The sequencing input was peripheral blood. Receptors originate from a woman in her seventies with COVID-19, enrolled during active disease.

This clone has more than one count but fewer than ten. The chain couples TRBV27 to TRBJ1-2; TRBD1 matches at 10 bases. CDR3 length: 17 residues. The germline CDR1 and CDR2 sequences are MNHEY and SMNVEV (reference sequence). The J segment lost 7 bases and the V segment lost 5 bases, leaving 16 bases of the junction unmatched. CDR3 nucleotides: TGTGCCAGCAGTCCAATCCTCACGGGACAGGGGATTCCTGGCTACACCTTC. The encoded protein is CASSPILTGQGIPGYTF.

The chain combines TRBV3-1 (or the pseudogene TRBV3-2) with TRBJ1-1; tentatively, D is TRBD1 (5 bases). Germline values: CDR1 LGHDT, CDR2 YNNKEL (reference sequence). The V gene lost 5 bases and the J gene lost 8 bases, with 9 bases spanning the gap. The CDR3 length is 11 residues. The CDR3 sequence is CASSSRGEAFF. In DNA form, the CDR3 reads TGTGCCAGCAGCTCCCGGGGGGAAGCTTTCTTT.

This chain links TRBV6-5 with TRBJ1-1; unclear D gene. This CDR3 has 13 residues. The V end lost 4 bases, the J end lost 6 bases, and 12 bases lay between the germline ends. Germline lookup yields CDR1 MNHEY and CDR2 SVGAGI. CDR3 DNA sequence: TGTGCCAGCAGTTCCCAGCGCGGGGCTGAAGCTTTCTTT. Its protein is CASSSQRGAEAFF.

The rearrangement joins TRBV2 to TRBJ1-1; D not resolved. This CDR3 is built from 11 residues. Per the germline V gene, CDR1 is SNHLY and CDR2 is FYNNEI. Trimming cost V 9 bases and J 7 bases, with 12 bases left between them. CDR3 protein: CASTSSGEAFF. The CDR3 DNA follows: TGTGCCAGTACCTCGAGCGGTGAAGCTTTCTTT.

This clone was seen many times. The V call is TRBV27, the J call TRBJ1-2, with 10 bases aligning to TRBD1. Trimming took 5 bases from V and 6 from J; bases not matched to a gene: 3. The CDR3 length is 13 residues. Germline V gives CDR1 MNHEY, CDR2 SMNVEV (reference sequence). The CDR3 DNA reads TGTGCCAGCAGTCCAGGGACAGGGGATGGCTACACCTTC. Encoded protein: CASSPGTGDGYTF.

As to this clone: The sample carries other DNA sequences with the same CDR3. V gene TRBV7-2 combines with J gene TRBJ2-7, with D perhaps TRBD1 (5 bases). Germline V lookup: CDR1 SGHTA, CDR2 FQGNSA. The V gene lost 1 base and the J gene lost 4 bases, with 11 bases spanning the gap. The CDR3 is 14 residues long. The CDR3 spells CASSLGRVGYEQYF. The CDR3 coding sequence is TGTGCCAGCAGCTTAGGCAGGGTTGGGTACGAGCAGTACTTC.

This chain connects TRBV28 to TRBJ1-2; D not certain. V was shortened by 5 bases and J by 7 bases, with 14 bases between the two germline ends. This CDR3 region has 13 residues. Per the germline V gene, CDR1 is MDHEN and CDR2 is SYDVKM. The CDR3 region has the DNA TGTGCCAGCAGTACGGGAGCGGGAGGTGGCTACACCTTC. This encodes CASSTGAGGGYTF.

The V and J genes are TRBV9 and TRBJ2-1, with TRBD1 as a possible D gene (7 bases). Trimming cost V 3 bases and J 2 bases, with 12 bases left between them. CDR1 is SGDLS and CDR2 is YYNGEE in the germline V gene. The CDR3 has 15 residues. The CDR3 DNA follows: TGTGCCAGCAGCGCCGGGGGACAGCCCTACAATGAGCAGTTCTTC. Protein sequence: CASSAGGQPYNEQFF.

J is TRBJ1-1 and V is TRBV11-2; D perhaps matches TRBD1 (6 bases). The CDR3 length is 15 residues. V dropped 0 bases and J dropped 1 base, with 9 bases sitting between them. The germline CDR1 and CDR2 sequences are SGHAT and FQNNGV. CDR3 sequence: CASSLDWTENTEAFF. For the CDR3, the DNA is TGTGCCAGCAGCTTAGATTGGACAGAGAACACTGAAGCTTTCTTT.

CDR3 amino acids: CATSDSRYSNQPQHF. CDR3 DNA: TGTGCCACCAGTGATTCTCGTTATAGCAATCAGCCCCAGCATTTT. The chain is built from TRBV24-1 and TRBJ1-5, with D unclear. This CDR3 is 15 amino acids long. The V gene lost 2 bases and the J gene lost 0 bases, with 7 bases spanning the gap. Germline CDR1 KGHDR, CDR2 SFDVKD.

CDR3 nucleotides: TGTGCCAGTAGTAGCGGGGGGGGAGATACGCAGTATTTT. It encodes CASSSGGGDTQYF. V usage is TRBV19 and J usage is TRBJ2-3; 9 bases align to TRBD2. CDR1 is LNHDA, CDR2 SQIVND, per germline (reference sequence). V lost 4 bases, J lost 5 bases, and 1 base stayed unmatched. The CDR3 consists of 13 residues.

This chain joins TRBV27 and TRBJ1-6; 9 bases map to TRBD1. J gave up 7 bases and V 6 bases, and 10 bases lay outside the gene matches. In germline, CDR1 is MNHEY, CDR2 SMNVEV (reference sequence). The CDR3 loop spans 16 amino acids. This CDR3 is CASRYLGQGENSPLHF. The CDR3 DNA follows: TGTGCCAGCAGATACTTGGGACAGGGTGAGAATTCACCCCTCCACTTT.

As DNA, the CDR3 is TGTGCCAGCAGCGTAGCGGGGGGGAAAGAGACCCAGTACTTC. This codes for CASSVAGGKETQYF. V and J are TRBV2 and TRBJ2-5, with TRBD2 matching 11 bases. The V gene's germline CDR1 is SNHLY and CDR2 FYNNEI. This CDR3 has 14 residues. With V trimmed by 6 bases and J by 3 bases, 3 bases remained unmatched.

The chain uses TRBV7-9 and TRBJ2-5; no clear D. The CDR3 runs to 16 residues. V gave up 1 base and J gave up 7 bases, with 19 bases separating them. CDR1 is SEHNR and CDR2 is FQNEAQ in the germline V gene (reference sequence). Written as DNA, the CDR3 is TGTGCCAGCAGCTTAGGGAACACCGACGGCGGTGGGACCCAGTACTTC. Protein sequence: CASSLGNTDGGGTQYF.

J is TRBJ2-6 and V is TRBV18; D may be TRBD2 (5 bases). The CDR3 is 17 amino acids. The V end lost 5 bases, the J end lost 1 base, and 15 bases lay between the germline ends. Germline V CDR1 and CDR2: KGHSH, LQKENI. The CDR3 sequence is CASSTAAGVSGANVLTF. The CDR3 coding sequence is TGTGCCAGCTCAACCGCCGCCGGGGTTTCTGGGGCCAACGTCCTGACTTTC.

The J gene is TRBJ1-1, the V gene TRBV7-2, with D possibly matching TRBD1 (6 bases). V gave up 5 bases and J gave up 0 bases, with 16 bases separating them. The CDR3 loop spans 16 amino acids. CDR1 SGHTA and CDR2 FQGNSA come from the germline V gene. Here the CDR3 reads CASSPSGGRVNTEAFF. In DNA form, the CDR3 reads TGTGCCAGCAGCCCATCGGGGGGGCGGGTGAACACTGAAGCTTTCTTT.

The chain is built from TRBV27 and TRBJ2-7; 7 nucleotides agree with TRBD2. J gave up 5 bases and V 3 bases, and 4 bases lay outside the gene matches. Looked up from germline, CDR1 is MNHEY and CDR2 is SMNVEV (reference sequence). The CDR3 is made up of 13 amino acids. The CDR3 DNA reads as TGTGCCAGCAGTTTCTCTGGGGGGGACGAGCAGTACTTC. It encodes CASSFSGGDEQYF.

This chain links TRBV21-1 with TRBJ1-2; TRBD1 is taken as the D call from the table, unchecked against the DNA. TRBV21-1 is tagged as a pseudogene. The CDR3 has 14 amino acids. CDR3 residues: CASSFTGVGYGYTF. The CDR3 nucleotides are TGTGCCAGCAGCTTCACAGGGGTTGGCTATGGCTACACCTTC.

The chain uses TRBV9 and TRBJ2-7; D remains unclear. The CDR3 is 14 amino acids. The germline gives CDR1 SGDLS, CDR2 YYNGEE. V lost 3 bases to trimming and J lost 7 bases, with 17 bases between them. The CDR3 here is CASSGTYRPGEQYF. In nucleotides, the CDR3 is TGTGCCAGCAGCGGAACTTACCGGCCCGGGGAGCAGTACTTC.

V is TRBV2 and J is TRBJ1-5; D is undetermined. Germline assignment: CDR1 SNHLY and CDR2 FYNNEI. CDR3 length: 14 residues. The V and J ends lost 4 bases and 5 bases respectively, with 12 bases between them. The CDR3 reads CASSGESAYQPQHF. The CDR3 nucleotides read TGTGCCAGCAGTGGCGAATCCGCCTATCAGCCCCAGCATTTT.

The chain has TRBV5-1 and TRBJ2-7; D might be TRBD2 (6 bases). Deletions cut 4 bases from V and 6 bases from J, with 17 bases between. CDR3 length: 14 amino acids. CDR1 SGHRS and CDR2 YFSETQ come from the germline V gene. The CDR3 protein is CASSPGTPGGEQYF. The CDR3 DNA reads as TGCGCCAGCAGCCCCGGGACTCCCGGGGGCGAGCAGTACTTC.

The chain is built from TRBV6-5 and TRBJ1-2, with 10 bases matching TRBD1. This CDR3 spans 13 amino acids. The V gene's germline CDR1 is MNHEY and CDR2 SVGAGI. V lost 10 bases and J lost 4; bases outside the gene matches: 6. DNA of the CDR3: TGTGCCATCTGGGACAGGGGCCCCTATGGCTACACCTTC. Translated: CAIWDRGPYGYTF.

This chain connects TRBV7-9 to TRBJ1-1; D call uncertain. Germline lookup yields CDR1 SEHNR and CDR2 FQNEAQ (reference sequence). The CDR3 is 16 amino acids. V dropped 3 bases and J dropped 4 bases, with 18 bases sitting between them. In nucleotides, the CDR3 is TGTGCCAGCAGCTTGGGCAAGAACGTATTGAGCACTGAAGCTTTCTTT. Translating it yields CASSLGKNVLSTEAFF.

This clone was counted a few times. The rearrangement uses TRBV2 and TRBJ2-1; D is ambiguous. CDR1 SNHLY and CDR2 FYNNEI come from the germline V gene. V gave up 4 bases and J gave up 7 bases, with 8 bases separating them. This CDR3 is 12 amino acids long. The CDR3 coding sequence is TGTGCCAGCAGTGTGAGCTGGAATGAGCAGTTCTTC. As protein: CASSVSWNEQFF.

The chain has TRBV5-1 and TRBJ2-4, with 7 bases matching TRBD1. There are 12 residues in the CDR3. V dropped 4 bases and J dropped 5; count of bases not matched to a gene: 0. Germline CDR1 reads SGHRS; CDR2 reads YFSETQ. CDR3 amino acids: CASSTGENIQYF. In DNA, the CDR3 is TGCGCCAGCAGCACAGGGGAAAACATTCAGTACTTC.